This T cell receptor (beta chain) was identified in a study of shared clonotypes between healthy human individuals. On the study more broadly: Three plates each covered CD4 naive and memory; CD8 naive two, CD8 memory one.

Measured with immunoSEQ multiplex PCR; TCRdb has only the in-frame clones, and not every one. The table lists roughly 2.5 million clones, approximately 94% of them singletons. Per the germline V gene, CDR1 is LGHNA and CDR2 is YSLEER. The CDR3 covers 15 residues. Trimming shortened V by 3 bases and J by 4 bases, and 16 bases separated the two germline ends. This clone has just one count. The chain joins TRBV4-3 to TRBJ2-7; D gene ambiguous. The sample taken for sequencing was naive CD4+ T cells sorted from blood. Sample subset: CD45RA+ positively selected. This clonotype originated in a man aged 18-30 years in good health. DNA of the CDR3: TGCGCCAGCAGCCACCTTTTCGGCGACTCGTACGAGCAGTACTTC. Translating gives CASSHLFGDSYEQYF.